This TCR beta chain was documented in a study of memory CD4+ T cells and cytomegalovirus serostatus. Here immunoSEQ multiplex PCR was the method, and the copy in TCRdb shows in-frame clones only, minus some. The sample carries tens of thousands of clones, around three quarters recorded once. Trimming stripped 9 bases from V and 4 bases from J, with 16 bases between. Germline values: CDR1 MDHEN, CDR2 SYDVKM. The CDR3 totals 14 residues. Single viable CD3+CD4+CD8-CD45RO+ cells were sorted as the memory CD4+ T cells. Sequencing was performed on memory CD4+ T cells from blood. The source of this sequence is an adult in good health and CMV-seronegative. V gene TRBV28 combines with J gene TRBJ1-3; D not certain. The CDR3 DNA reads TGTGCCAGTGTGGAAGGCCTTACCGGAAACACCATATATTTT. Its protein product is CASVEGLTGNTIYF.